This T cell receptor beta chain was profiled in a study of cytomegalovirus exposure and HLA in healthy donors. The PCR was carried out with 60 Vbeta primers and 13 Jbeta primers. This table comes from immunoSEQ multiplex PCR, and its TCRdb copy is limited to in-frame clones, with some not included. The sample holds 150,000 or so clones, roughly 73% seen once. The CDR3 runs to 15 residues. Germline V lookup: CDR1 SGHRS, CDR2 YFSETQ. Trimming cost V 1 base and J 3 bases; bases outside gene matches: 4. The TCR originated in a woman between 18 and 30 years old in good health and CMV-seronegative. The sample was PBMCs. The gene calls are TRBV5-1 and TRBJ1-3; TRBD1 matches at 7 bases. CDR3 protein: CASSLWQGGGNTIYF. DNA of the CDR3: TGCGCCAGCAGCTTGTGGCAGGGGGGTGGAAACACCATATATTTT.